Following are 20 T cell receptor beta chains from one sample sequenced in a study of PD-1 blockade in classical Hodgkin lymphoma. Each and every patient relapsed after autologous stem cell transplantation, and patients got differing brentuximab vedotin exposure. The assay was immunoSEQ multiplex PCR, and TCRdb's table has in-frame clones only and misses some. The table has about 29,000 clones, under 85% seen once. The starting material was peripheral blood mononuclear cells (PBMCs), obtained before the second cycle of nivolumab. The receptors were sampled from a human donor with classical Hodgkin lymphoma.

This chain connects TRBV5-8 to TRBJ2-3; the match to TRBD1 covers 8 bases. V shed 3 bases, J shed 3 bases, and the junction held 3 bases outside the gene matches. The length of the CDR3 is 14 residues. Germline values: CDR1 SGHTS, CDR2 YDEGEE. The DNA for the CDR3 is TGTGCCAGCAGCTCTGGACAGGGTACAGATACGCAGTATTTT. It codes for CASSSGQGTDTQYF. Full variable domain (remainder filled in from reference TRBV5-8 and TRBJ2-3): EAGVTQSPTHLIKTRGQQATLRCSPISGHTSVYWYQQALGLGLQFLLWYDEGEERNRGNFPPRFSGRQFPNYSSELNVNALELEDSALYLCASSSGQGTDTQYFGPGTRLTVL.

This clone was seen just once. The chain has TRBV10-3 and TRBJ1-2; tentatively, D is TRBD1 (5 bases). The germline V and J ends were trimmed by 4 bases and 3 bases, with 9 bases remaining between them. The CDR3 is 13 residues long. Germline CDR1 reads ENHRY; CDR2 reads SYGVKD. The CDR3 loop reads CAISAGQYYGYTF. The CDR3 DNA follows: TGTGCCATCAGTGCAGGGCAGTACTATGGCTACACCTTC.

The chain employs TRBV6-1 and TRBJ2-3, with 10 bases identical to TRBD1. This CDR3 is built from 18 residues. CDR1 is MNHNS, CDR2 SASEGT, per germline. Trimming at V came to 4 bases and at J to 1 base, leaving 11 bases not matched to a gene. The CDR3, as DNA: TGTGCCAGCAGTGCGCACTTTACCGGGACAGGGGGCACAGATACGCAGTATTTT. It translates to CASSAHFTGTGGTDTQYF.

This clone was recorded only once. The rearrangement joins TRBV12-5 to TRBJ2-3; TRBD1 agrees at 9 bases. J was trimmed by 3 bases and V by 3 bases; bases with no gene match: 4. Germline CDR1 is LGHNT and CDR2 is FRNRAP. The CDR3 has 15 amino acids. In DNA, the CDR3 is TGTGCTAGTGGTTTTGGACAGGGGCTGACAGATACGCAGTATTTT. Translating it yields CASGFGQGLTDTQYF.

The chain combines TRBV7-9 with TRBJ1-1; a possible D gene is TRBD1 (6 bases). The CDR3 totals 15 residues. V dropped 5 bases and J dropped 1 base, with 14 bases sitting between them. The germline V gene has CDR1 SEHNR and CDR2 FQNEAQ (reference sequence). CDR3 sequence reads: CASSHWGAGNTEAFF. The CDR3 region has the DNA TGTGCCAGCAGCCACTGGGGGGCCGGGAACACTGAAGCTTTCTTT.

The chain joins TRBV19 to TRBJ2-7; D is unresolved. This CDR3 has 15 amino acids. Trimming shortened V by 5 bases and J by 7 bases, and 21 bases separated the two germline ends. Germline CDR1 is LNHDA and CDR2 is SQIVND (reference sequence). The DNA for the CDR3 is TGTGCCAGTAGTGTGACGGTGGCTCCTACTCAGGAGCAGTACTTC. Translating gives CASSVTVAPTQEQYF.

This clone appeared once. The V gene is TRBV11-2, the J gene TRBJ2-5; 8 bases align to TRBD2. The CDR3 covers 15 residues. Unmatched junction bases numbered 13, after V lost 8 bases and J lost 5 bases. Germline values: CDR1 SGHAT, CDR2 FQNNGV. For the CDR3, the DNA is TGTGCCAGCTCGCCCCGGGAGGGGCGAGTGGAGACCCAGTACTTC. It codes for CASSPREGRVETQYF.

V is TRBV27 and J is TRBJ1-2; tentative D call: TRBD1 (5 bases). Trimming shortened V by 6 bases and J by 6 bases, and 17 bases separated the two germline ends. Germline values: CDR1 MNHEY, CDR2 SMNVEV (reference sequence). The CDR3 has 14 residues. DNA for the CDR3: TGTGCCAGCAGGCGACCGGGGCAGGTGGATGGCTACACCTTC. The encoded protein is CASRRPGQVDGYTF.

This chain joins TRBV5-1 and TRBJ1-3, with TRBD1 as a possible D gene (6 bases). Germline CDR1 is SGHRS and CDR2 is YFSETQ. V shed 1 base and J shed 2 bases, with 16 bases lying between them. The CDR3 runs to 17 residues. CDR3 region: CASSLLSGELPGNTIYF. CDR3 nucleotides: TGCGCCAGCAGCTTGTTGTCAGGGGAACTACCTGGAAACACCATATATTTT.

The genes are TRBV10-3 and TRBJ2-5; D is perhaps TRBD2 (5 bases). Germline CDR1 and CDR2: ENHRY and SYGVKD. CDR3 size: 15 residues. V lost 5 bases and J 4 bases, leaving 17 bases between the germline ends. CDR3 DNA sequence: TGTGCCATCAGTTCCAGCGTGGCTAGCTCAGAGACCCAGTACTTC. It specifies CAISSSVASSETQYF.

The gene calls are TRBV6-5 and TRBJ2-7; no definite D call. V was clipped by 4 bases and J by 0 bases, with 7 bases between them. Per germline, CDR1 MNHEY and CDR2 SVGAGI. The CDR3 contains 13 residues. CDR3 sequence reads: CASSSDSSYEQYF. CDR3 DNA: TGTGCCAGCAGTTCCGATTCCTCCTACGAGCAGTACTTC.

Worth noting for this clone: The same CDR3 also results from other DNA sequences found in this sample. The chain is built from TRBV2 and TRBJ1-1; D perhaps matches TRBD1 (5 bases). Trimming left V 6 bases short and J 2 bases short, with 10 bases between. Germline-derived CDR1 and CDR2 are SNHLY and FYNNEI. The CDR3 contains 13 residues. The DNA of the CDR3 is TGTGCCAGCAGCGAGACAGAAAACACTGAAGCTTTCTTT. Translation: CASSETENTEAFF. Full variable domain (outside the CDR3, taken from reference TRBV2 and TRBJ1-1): EPEVTQTPSHQVTQMGQEVILRCVPISNHLYFYWYRQILGQKVEFLVSFYNNEISEKSEIFDDQFSVERPDGSNFTLKIRSTKLEDSAMYFCASSETENTEAFFGQGTRLTVV.

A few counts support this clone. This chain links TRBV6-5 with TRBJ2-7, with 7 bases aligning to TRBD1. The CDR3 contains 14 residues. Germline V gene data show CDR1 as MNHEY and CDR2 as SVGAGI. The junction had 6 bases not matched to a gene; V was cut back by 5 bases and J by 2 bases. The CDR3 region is CASSPLRGPYEQYF. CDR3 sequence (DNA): TGTGCCAGCAGTCCCCTTAGGGGGCCCTACGAGCAGTACTTC.

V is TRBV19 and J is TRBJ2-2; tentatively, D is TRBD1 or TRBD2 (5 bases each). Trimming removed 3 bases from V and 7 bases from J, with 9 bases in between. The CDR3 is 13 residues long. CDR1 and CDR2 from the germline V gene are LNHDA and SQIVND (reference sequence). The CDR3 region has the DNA TGTGCCAGTAGTATCGGGGCTAACGGGGAGCTGTTTTTT. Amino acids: CASSIGANGELFF.

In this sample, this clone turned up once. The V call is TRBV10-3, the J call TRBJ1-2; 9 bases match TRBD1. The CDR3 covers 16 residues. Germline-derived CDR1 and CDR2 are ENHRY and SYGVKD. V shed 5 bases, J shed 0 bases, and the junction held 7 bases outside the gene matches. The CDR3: CAISYTGTGTNYGYTF. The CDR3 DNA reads TGTGCCATCAGTTATACCGGGACAGGGACTAACTATGGCTACACCTTC.

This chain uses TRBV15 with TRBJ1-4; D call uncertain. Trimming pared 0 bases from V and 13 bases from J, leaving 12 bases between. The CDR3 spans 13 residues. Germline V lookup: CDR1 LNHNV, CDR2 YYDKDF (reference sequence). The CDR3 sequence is CATSRDRTTRLFF. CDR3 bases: TGTGCCACCAGCAGAGATCGGACTACAAGACTGTTTTTT.

This CDR3 is CASSLDPQQETQYF. The DNA for the CDR3 is TGTGCCAGCAGCTTGGACCCACAGCAAGAGACCCAGTACTTC. The V call is TRBV5-4, the J call TRBJ2-5; D is undetermined. The CDR3 is 14 residues long. Germline lookup yields CDR1 SGHNT and CDR2 YYREEE (reference sequence). V was shortened by 0 bases and J by 2 bases, with 8 bases between the two germline ends.

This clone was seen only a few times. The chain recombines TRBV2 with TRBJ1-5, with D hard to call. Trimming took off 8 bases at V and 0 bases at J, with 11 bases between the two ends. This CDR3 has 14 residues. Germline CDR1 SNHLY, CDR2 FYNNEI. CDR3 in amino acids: CASSLEVSNQPQHF. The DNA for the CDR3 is TGTGCCAGCTCGCTGGAGGTTAGCAATCAGCCCCAGCATTTT.

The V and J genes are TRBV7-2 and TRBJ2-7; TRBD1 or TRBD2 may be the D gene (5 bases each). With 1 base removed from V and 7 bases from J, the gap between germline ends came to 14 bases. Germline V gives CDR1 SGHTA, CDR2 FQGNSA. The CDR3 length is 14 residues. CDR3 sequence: CASSLDWGRMEQYF. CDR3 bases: TGTGCCAGCAGCTTAGATTGGGGACGAATGGAGCAGTACTTC.

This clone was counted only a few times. For the CDR3, the DNA is TGCGCCAGCAGCTTGGTCGCGGACACCCAAGAGACCCAGTACTTC. Translating it yields CASSLVADTQETQYF. V and J are TRBV5-1 and TRBJ2-5; weak D call: TRBD1 (5 bases). CDR3 length: 15 residues. With 0 bases removed from V and 1 base from J, the gap between germline ends came to 10 bases. Germline V CDR1 and CDR2: SGHRS, YFSETQ.